A selection of T cell receptor beta chains follows, all from one sample in a study of CD8 T cells in Susac syndrome. TCRdb itself ran the immunoSEQ multiplex PCR reads through MiXCR, one entry per CDR3 protein. Of tens of thousands of distinct CDR3 sequences detected, 80% to 95% appear once; the ten largest clones hold about 0.5%. The specimen sequenced was CD8+ T cells from PBMCs. These receptors came from a human donor in good health. Each CDR3 is given with its conserved first and last residue. A D gene is named only where the DNA matches it firmly. A row's size may be missing; if present it is once, few, many or a size class.

cdr3_length d_call j_call v_call clone_size cdr3_aa cdr3_nt
16 TRBD2 TRBJ2-1 TRBV27 NA CASSPMAGLGGGEQFF TGTGCCAGCAGTCCGATGGCGGGACTAGGAGGCGGTGAGCAGTTCTTC
16 TRBD2 TRBJ2-1 TRBV28 NA CASSSVAGGPFNEQFF TGTGCCAGCAGTTCTGTCGCGGGAGGGCCCTTCAATGAGCAGTTCTTC
15 NA TRBJ2-7 TRBV7-2 NA CASSLGFAGSYEQYF TGTGCCAGCAGCTTAGGCTTTGCAGGGTCCTACGAGCAGTACTTC
13 NA TRBJ2-5 TRBV4-1 NA CASSGLDQETQYF TGCGCCAGCAGCGGGTTAGACCAAGAGACCCAGTACTTC
14 TRBD1 TRBJ2-7 TRBV6-2/TRBV6-3 few CASSYSTGGYEQYF TGTGCCAGCAGTTACTCGACAGGGGGCTACGAGCAGTACTTC
19 TRBD1 TRBJ2-1 TRBV4-1 NA CASSQDRDRVRVSYNEQFF TGCGCCAGCAGCCAAGATCGGGACAGGGTTCGGGTGTCCTACAATGAGCAGTTCTTC
14 NA TRBJ2-3 TRBV27 NA CASSLVPYTDTQYF TGTGCCAGCAGTTTAGTTCCATACACAGATACGCAGTATTTT
16 NA TRBJ2-3 TRBV7-9 NA CASSSPAGPRTDTQYF TGTGCCAGCAGCTCCCCGGCGGGACCCCGCACAGATACGCAGTATTTT
12 NA TRBJ2-2 TRBV24-1 once CASTGDTGELFF TGTGCCTCCACGGGGGACACCGGGGAGCTGTTTTTT
12 NA TRBJ2-7 TRBV6-2/TRBV6-3 NA CASSYSPVEQYF TGTGCCAGCAGTTACTCCCCGGTTGAGCAGTACTTC
16 TRBD2 TRBJ2-1 TRBV29-1 NA CSVEDPRLAGFAEQFF TGCAGCGTTGAAGATCCAAGACTAGCGGGGTTTGCTGAGCAGTTCTTC
17 TRBD1 TRBJ2-7 TRBV28 NA CASSFPDVGGLSYEQYF TGTGCCAGCAGTTTTCCCGACGTAGGGGGCCTCTCCTACGAGCAGTACTTC
15 TRBD2 TRBJ2-3 TRBV3-1 NA CASSLVAGGGDTQYF TGTGCCAGCAGCCTCGTAGCGGGAGGAGGAGATACGCAGTATTTT
14 NA TRBJ2-6 TRBV7-8 NA CASDPGSGANVLTF TGTGCTTCTGATCCAGGCTCTGGGGCCAACGTCCTGACTTTC
15 TRBD2 TRBJ2-3 TRBV3-1 NA CASSVPGLAADTQYF TGTGCCAGCAGCGTACCGGGACTAGCAGCCGATACGCAGTATTTT
13 NA TRBJ2-1 TRBV20-1 NA CSARDSGDLEQFF TGCAGTGCTAGGGATTCAGGGGATTTAGAGCAGTTCTTC
14 TRBD2 TRBJ2-1 TRBV29-1 NA CSVVGTSGINEQFF TGCAGCGTTGTAGGGACTAGCGGGATAAATGAGCAGTTCTTC
15 NA TRBJ1-4 TRBV5-1 NA CASSLVGEPNEKLFF TGCGCCAGCAGCTTGGTCGGGGAGCCTAATGAAAAACTGTTTTTT
14 NA TRBJ2-1 TRBV3-1 NA CASSQDGLTNEQFF TGTGCCAGCAGCCAAGATGGGCTAACGAATGAGCAGTTCTTC
14 NA TRBJ2-7 TRBV4-2 NA CASSQDPSGDEQYF TGTGCCAGCAGCCAAGATCCCTCGGGGGACGAGCAGTACTTC
13 NA TRBJ2-3 TRBV13 NA CASSQGGPDTQYF TGTGCCAGCAGCCAGGGGGGCCCAGATACGCAGTATTTT
14 NA TRBJ1-1 TRBV29-1 NA CSVEEGSVGTEAFF TGCAGCGTTGAAGAGGGCTCGGTGGGCACTGAAGCTTTCTTT
12 NA TRBJ2-7 TRBV13 NA CASSSADSRQYF TGTGCCAGCAGCTCTGCGGACTCCAGGCAGTACTTC
19 NA TRBJ2-6 TRBV2 NA CASSEVGYRGIAGANVLTF TGTGCCAGCAGTGAAGTGGGGTACAGAGGTATTGCTGGGGCCAACGTCCTGACTTTC
11 NA TRBJ1-2 TRBV6-1 NA CASSAYYGYTF TGTGCCAGCAGTGCCTACTATGGCTACACCTTC
14 TRBD2 TRBJ2-1 TRBV2 NA CASSPGLEVDEQFF TGTGCCAGCAGCCCGGGACTAGAGGTGGATGAGCAGTTCTTC
17 NA TRBJ1-1 TRBV28 NA CASIKLAVGQLNTEAFF TGTGCCAGCATCAAATTGGCCGTCGGACAGCTGAACACTGAAGCTTTCTTT
18 NA TRBJ2-5 TRBV28 NA CASSLIPPPLGDGETQYF TGTGCCAGCAGCCTTATCCCGCCGCCTTTAGGGGATGGAGAGACCCAGTACTTC
12 NA TRBJ2-7 TRBV20-1 NA CSASGGGYEQYF TGCAGTGCTAGCGGAGGCGGCTACGAGCAGTACTTC
12 NA TRBJ2-7 TRBV29-1 NA CSVLQGSYEQYF TGCAGCGTTCTACAGGGTTCCTACGAGCAGTACTTC
13 NA TRBJ1-1 TRBV29-1 NA CSVEATGSTEAFF TGCAGCGTTGAGGCAACGGGGAGTACTGAAGCTTTCTTT
17 NA TRBJ1-4 TRBV23-1 NA CASSQSIWGPTNEKLFF TGCGCCAGCAGTCAATCGATATGGGGCCCAACTAATGAAAAACTGTTTTTT
14 NA TRBJ1-1 TRBV2 NA CASRDSRRYTEAFF TGTGCCAGCAGGGACAGCCGGAGGTACACTGAAGCTTTCTTT
13 TRBD1 TRBJ2-7 TRBV29-1 NA CSVRTGGPYEQYF TGCAGCGTGCGGACAGGGGGGCCCTACGAGCAGTACTTC
16 NA TRBJ2-7 TRBV4-1 once CASSQDWGLIPLEQYF TGCGCCAGCAGCCAAGATTGGGGTCTAATACCCCTCGAGCAGTACTTC
15 TRBD2 TRBJ2-3 TRBV4-1 NA CASSQTSGSTDTQYF TGCGCCAGCAGCCAGACTAGCGGGTCTACAGATACGCAGTATTTT
14 NA TRBJ2-1 TRBV24-1 NA CATSDRSSYNEQFF TGTGCCACCTCCGACAGGAGCTCCTACAATGAGCAGTTCTTC